The 20 T cell receptor beta chains presented below share a single source sample, sequenced in a study of PD-1 blockade in classical Hodgkin lymphoma. With no exception, relapse followed autologous stem cell transplantation in all patients, and brentuximab vedotin exposure varied. The data were produced by immunoSEQ multiplex PCR, yet TCRdb's version contains in-frame clones alone and is incomplete. The table lists under 30,000 clones, about 76% of them singletons. This specimen consisted of peripheral blood mononuclear cells (PBMCs), obtained before the second cycle of nivolumab. The receptors shown here come from a human donor with classical Hodgkin lymphoma.

By sample fraction, this clone is medium-sized. This rearrangement joins TRBV19 to TRBJ1-5; no reliable D call. Germline loops: CDR1 LNHDA, CDR2 SQIVND (reference sequence). V dropped 2 bases and J dropped 3 bases, with 11 bases sitting between them. CDR3 length equals 15 residues. DNA for the CDR3: TGTGCCAGTAGTATAATGGGCAGTTCCAATCAGCCCCAGCATTTT. Encoded protein: CASSIMGSSNQPQHF.

This clone showed up just once. CDR3 nucleotide sequence: TGTGCCAGCAGCGTAGAGGAAAGGGGGCTTAGCCTCTACGAGCAGTACTTC. This gives the protein CASSVEERGLSLYEQYF. The rearrangement joins TRBV9 to TRBJ2-7; 7 nucleotides line up with TRBD1. The germline gives CDR1 SGDLS, CDR2 YYNGEE. V was clipped by 0 bases and J by 3 bases; unmatched bases: 12. The CDR3 is made up of 17 amino acids. Full variable domain (remainder filled in from reference TRBV9 and TRBJ2-7): DSGVTQTPKHLITATGQRVTLRCSPRSGDLSVYWYQQSLDQGLQFLIQYYNGEERAKGNILERFSAQQFPDLHSELNLSSLELGDSALYFCASSVEERGLSLYEQYFGPGTRLTVT.

This rearrangement joins TRBV19 to TRBJ2-7, with 12 positions matching TRBD2. Germline V CDR1 and CDR2: LNHDA, SQIVND (reference sequence). Trimming removed 2 bases from V and 10 bases from J; junction bases left unmatched: 3. CDR3 size: 13 residues. CDR3 DNA sequence: TGTGCCAGTAGTATAAGGACTAGCGGGGAACAGTACTTC. This translates into CASSIRTSGEQYF.

The chain recombines TRBV9 with TRBJ1-4; D call uncertain. The germline CDR1 and CDR2 sequences are SGDLS and YYNGEE. Trimming stripped 0 bases from V and 3 bases from J, with 3 bases between. The CDR3 has 13 residues. CDR3 sequence (DNA): TGTGCCAGCAGCGTAGGTCCTAATGAAAAACTGTTTTTT. Its protein is CASSVGPNEKLFF.

The V and J genes are TRBV10-3 and TRBJ2-1, with a tentative D call TRBD1 (5 bases). The CDR3 loop spans 13 amino acids. CDR1 is ENHRY, CDR2 SYGVKD, per germline. Deletions cut 7 bases from V and 10 bases from J, with 17 bases between. As DNA, the CDR3 is TGTGCCATCACCAATCAGGGTGGTGGCGAGCAGTTCTTC. It translates to CAITNQGGGEQFF.

This chain connects TRBV7-6 to TRBJ2-5; 7 bases are shared with TRBD2. The CDR3 covers 16 residues. From germline, CDR1 is SGHVS and CDR2 FNYEAQ. The V segment lost 2 bases and the J segment 0 bases; nucleotides outside the gene matches: 6. In DNA, the CDR3 is TGTGCCAGCAGCTTATATAGGAGCGGGGACCAAGAGACCCAGTACTTC. Translated: CASSLYRSGDQETQYF.

The V call is TRBV6-5, the J call TRBJ1-4; possibly TRBD1 for D (5 bases). The CDR3 has 15 residues. Trimming removed 1 base at V and 2 bases at J, with 8 bases between. CDR1 is MNHEY and CDR2 is SVGAGI in the germline V gene. The CDR3, as DNA: TGTGCCAGCAGTTACTTGGGGGGGACTAATGAAAAACTGTTTTTT. Translating gives CASSYLGGTNEKLFF.

The chain has TRBV6-6 and TRBJ1-6; TRBD1 matches 8 bases. CDR3 length: 15 amino acids. The germline V gene encodes CDR1 MNHNY and CDR2 SVGAGI (reference sequence). Trimming at V came to 4 bases and at J to 6 bases, leaving 5 bases not matched to a gene. CDR3 nucleotides: TGTGCCAGCAGTTCCCGGGACAGGATTAATTCACCCCTCCACTTT. It specifies CASSSRDRINSPLHF.

The gene calls are TRBV4-3 and TRBJ1-5; D gene uncertain. There are 15 residues in the CDR3. The ends were cut back, 0 bases at V and 4 bases at J, with 10 bases in the middle. From germline, CDR1 is LGHNA and CDR2 YSLEER. The CDR3 nucleotides read TGCGCCAGCAGCCAAGATGGCGGGGTAAATCAGCCCCAGCATTTT. Protein sequence: CASSQDGGVNQPQHF.

This clone showed up just once. The chain employs TRBV11-3 and TRBJ1-6; D unresolved. CDR1 is SGHNT, CDR2 YENEEA, per germline. Trimming took off 5 bases at V and 5 bases at J, with 10 bases between the two ends. The CDR3 is made up of 14 amino acids. Here the CDR3 reads CASSPDGNNSPLHF. In DNA, the CDR3 is TGTGCCAGCAGCCCCGACGGAAATAATTCACCCCTCCACTTT.

This chain links TRBV20-1 with TRBJ2-7, with D uncertain. V was clipped by 0 bases and J by 7 bases, with 7 bases between them. From germline, CDR1 is DFQATT and CDR2 SNEGSKA (reference sequence). The CDR3 is 11 residues long. The CDR3 nucleotides are TGCAGTGCTAGAGATTCGCAAGAGCAGTACTTC. Translating gives CSARDSQEQYF.

CDR3 sequence reads: CAIDRGGTEAFF. The CDR3 DNA reads TGTGCCATCGACAGGGGAGGTACTGAAGCTTTCTTT. This chain joins TRBV10-3 and TRBJ1-1; 8 nucleotides line up with TRBD1. Germline V gives CDR1 ENHRY, CDR2 SYGVKD. The V segment lost 8 bases and the J segment 5 bases; nucleotides outside the gene matches: 4. The CDR3 runs to 12 residues.

This clone rates as medium-sized. V is TRBV9 and J is TRBJ2-5, with 9 bases aligning to TRBD2. Per germline, CDR1 SGDLS and CDR2 YYNGEE. V was clipped by 0 bases and J by 5 bases; unmatched bases: 11. CDR3 length: 17 amino acids. Written as DNA, the CDR3 is TGTGCCAGCAGCGTAGGATCCCCAAGTAGCGGGGGTGAGACCCAGTACTTC. This encodes CASSVGSPSSGGETQYF.

The J gene is TRBJ2-7, the V gene TRBV7-9, with D maybe TRBD1 (6 bases). This CDR3 has 12 amino acids. Germline V CDR1 and CDR2: SEHNR, FQNEAQ (reference sequence). Between the trimmed V and J ends, which lost 5 bases and 9 bases, there was a span of 14 bases. The CDR3 loop is CASSPGQQGQYF. The CDR3 nucleotides are TGTGCCAGCAGCCCGGGACAACAGGGGCAGTACTTC.

The chain joins TRBV2 to TRBJ1-4; D unresolved. The CDR3 is 14 amino acids. Per germline, CDR1 SNHLY and CDR2 FYNNEI. V lost 3 bases and J 3 bases, leaving 8 bases between the germline ends. The CDR3 DNA reads TGTGCCAGCAGTGATAGGCGGTCTAATGAAAAACTGTTTTTT. Amino acid sequence: CASSDRRSNEKLFF. The full variable domain, its missing parts supplied by reference TRBV2 and TRBJ1-4, is EPEVTQTPSHQVTQMGQEVILRCVPISNHLYFYWYRQILGQKVEFLVSFYNNEISEKSEIFDDQFSVERPDGSNFTLKIRSTKLEDSAMYFCASSDRRSNEKLFFGSGTQLSVL.

The chain is built from TRBV19 and TRBJ2-7; possibly TRBD1 or TRBD2 for D (5 bases each). Per germline, CDR1 LNHDA and CDR2 SQIVND (reference sequence). The CDR3 extends over 14 amino acids. V was clipped by 4 bases and J by 0 bases, with 10 bases between them. CDR3 protein: CASSSRDGSYEQYF. In nucleotides, the CDR3 is TGTGCCAGTAGTAGTCGGGACGGCTCCTACGAGCAGTACTTC.

This chain connects TRBV9 to TRBJ1-6; D gene unclear. This CDR3 has 16 residues. Germline CDR1 and CDR2: SGDLS and YYNGEE. Trimming removed 6 bases at V and 0 bases at J, with 13 bases between. The DNA of the CDR3 is TGTGCCAGCACCTCAGAGACGGACTCCTATAATTCACCCCTCCACTTT. Translation gives CASTSETDSYNSPLHF.

V usage is TRBV14 and J usage is TRBJ1-2; D is uncertain. Germline V CDR1 and CDR2: SGHDN, FVKESK. Trimming removed 4 bases from V and 4 bases from J, with 10 bases in between. The CDR3 totals 13 residues. The CDR3 reads CASSPSTFYGYTF. The CDR3 DNA is TGTGCCAGCAGCCCGAGCACGTTCTATGGCTACACCTTC.

This sequence joins TRBV9 and TRBJ2-3; weak D call: TRBD1 (6 bases). CDR3 size: 16 residues. The ends were cut back, 0 bases at V and 3 bases at J, with 14 bases in the middle. Germline CDR1 reads SGDLS; CDR2 reads YYNGEE. Here the CDR3 reads CASSVGTVQETDTQYF. In DNA, the CDR3 is TGTGCCAGCAGCGTAGGGACAGTCCAGGAGACAGATACGCAGTATTTT. Based on the CDR3 plus reference TRBV9 and TRBJ2-3, the full variable domain is DSGVTQTPKHLITATGQRVTLRCSPRSGDLSVYWYQQSLDQGLQFLIQYYNGEERAKGNILERFSAQQFPDLHSELNLSSLELGDSALYFCASSVGTVQETDTQYFGPGTRLTVL.

This rearrangement joins TRBV27 to TRBJ2-3, with 8 bases lining up with TRBD2. Unmatched junction bases numbered 20, after V lost 6 bases and J lost 3 bases. There are 19 residues in the CDR3. Germline V gene data show CDR1 as MNHEY and CDR2 as SMNVEV (reference sequence). The CDR3 spells CASSQIGTSGWVGTDTQYF. The CDR3 coding sequence is TGTGCCAGCAGCCAGATCGGGACTAGTGGGTGGGTTGGGACAGATACGCAGTATTTT.